This passage covers 16 T cell receptor beta chains from one sample sequenced in a study of T cells after yellow fever vaccination. A single record per CDR3 protein comes from TCRdb applying MiXCR to the 5' RACE reads. The repertoire consists of hundreds of thousands of distinct CDR3 sequences, with approximately 19% occurring once and the leading ten covering over 15%. Material: PBMCs, obtained before the yellow fever booster vaccination. The receptor set was obtained from a man between 18 and 29 years old who received the YFV17D yellow fever vaccine.

At least ten counts were recorded for this clonotype. This sequence joins TRBV4-2 and TRBJ2-5; perhaps TRBD2 as D (5 bases). Per germline, CDR1 LGHNA and CDR2 YNFKEQ. The V gene lost 0 bases and the J gene lost 3 bases, with 11 bases spanning the gap. The CDR3 spans 15 residues. In DNA form, the CDR3 reads TGTGCCAGCAGCCAAGAATCGGGGAATAAAGAGACCCAGTACTTC. This encodes CASSQESGNKETQYF.

This clonotype was picked up a small number of times. The V call is TRBV3-1, the J call TRBJ2-6; 7 bases match TRBD2. CDR1 is LGHDT, CDR2 YNNKEL, per germline (reference sequence). J was trimmed by 2 bases and V by 8 bases; bases with no gene match: 3. The CDR3 length is 14 residues. The CDR3 protein is CASATSAGANVLTF. CDR3 nucleotide sequence: TGTGCCAGCGCAACTAGCGCTGGGGCCAACGTCCTGACTTTC.

This clonotype was seen a few times. The gene calls are TRBV12-3 or TRBV12-4 and TRBJ1-1; D call uncertain. The CDR3 has 14 residues. Between the trimmed V and J ends, which lost 2 bases and 4 bases, there was a span of 11 bases. The CDR3 reads CASSLYPGTTEAFF. CDR3 DNA sequence: TGTGCCAGCAGTTTATACCCAGGTACCACTGAAGCTTTCTTT.

This clonotype came up a few times. This rearrangement joins TRBV5-1 to TRBJ2-1, with 16 bases matching TRBD2. Germline CDR1 reads SGHRS; CDR2 reads YFSETQ. This CDR3 comprises 19 residues. Losses at the gene ends were 4 bases for V and 0 bases for J; bases not matched to a gene: 7. The CDR3 reads CASSQGLAGGPPSYNEQFF. CDR3 bases: TGCGCCAGCAGCCAGGGACTAGCGGGGGGGCCGCCCTCCTACAATGAGCAGTTCTTC. Together with reference TRBV5-1 and TRBJ2-1, the CDR3 gives the full variable domain: KAGVTQTPRYLIKTRGQQVTLSCSPISGHRSVSWYQQTPGQGLQFLFEYFSETQRNKGNFPGRFSGRQFSNSRSEMNVSTLELGDSALYLCASSQGLAGGPPSYNEQFFGPGTRLTVL.

This clonotype showed up just a few times. The V call is TRBV10-2, the J call TRBJ2-7, with 9 bases that match TRBD1. This CDR3 has 14 residues. J lost 3 bases, V lost 3 bases, and 3 bases had no gene match. Germline V CDR1 and CDR2: WSHSY, SAAADI. The CDR3 DNA reads as TGCGCCAGCAGTGATCCGGGACAGGGCTACGAGCAGTACGTC. Residues: CASSDPGQGYEQYV.

CDR3 amino acids: CASSPASSGTDTQYF. In nucleotides, the CDR3 is TGTGCCAGCAGCCCCGCTAGCTCAGGCACAGATACGCAGTATTTT. The rearrangement links TRBV9 to TRBJ2-3, with D possibly TRBD2 on 5 matching bases. V was clipped by 4 bases and J by 1 base, with 13 bases between them. The CDR3 sequence is 15 residues long. The germline CDR1 and CDR2 sequences are SGDLS and YYNGEE.

This clonotype was detected many times. The V call is TRBV7-6, the J call TRBJ2-3, with TRBD2 matching over 14 bases. Germline assignment: CDR1 SGHVS and CDR2 FNYEAQ. This CDR3 contains 17 residues. V dropped 4 bases and J dropped 3; count of bases not matched to a gene: 6. CDR3 sequence reads: CASSSWTSGGITDTQYF. The CDR3 DNA follows: TGTGCCAGCAGCTCGTGGACTAGCGGGGGGATAACAGATACGCAGTATTTT.

This clonotype was seen repeatedly, ten times or more. The chain links TRBV7-2 to TRBJ2-1, with 9 bases aligning to TRBD1. The trim removed 5 bases at V and 9 bases at J, leaving 8 bases unmatched. Per the germline V gene, CDR1 is SGHTA and CDR2 is FQGNSA. The CDR3 spans 14 residues. The CDR3 sequence: CASSVGQGRGEQFF. DNA of the CDR3: TGTGCCAGCAGCGTCGGACAGGGGCGAGGTGAGCAGTTCTTC. The full variable domain, in which reference TRBV7-2 and TRBJ2-1 provide the parts outside the CDR3, is GAGVSQSPSNKVTEKGKDVELRCDPISGHTALYWYRQSLGQGLEFLIYFQGNSAPDKSGLPSDRFSAERTGGSVSTLTIQRTQQEDSAVYLCASSVGQGRGEQFFGPGTRLTVL.

This clonotype was recorded a few times. The chain recombines TRBV5-1 with TRBJ2-1; D gene ambiguous. The germline V gene encodes CDR1 SGHRS and CDR2 YFSETQ. The CDR3 length is 15 residues. V was trimmed by 4 bases and J by 0 bases, leaving 11 bases between them. CDR3 sequence (DNA): TGCGCCAGCAGCCCAACGATCATCTCCTACAATGAGCAGTTCTTC. Residues: CASSPTIISYNEQFF. The full variable domain, completed using reference TRBV5-1 and TRBJ2-1, is KAGVTQTPRYLIKTRGQQVTLSCSPISGHRSVSWYQQTPGQGLQFLFEYFSETQRNKGNFPGRFSGRQFSNSRSEMNVSTLELGDSALYLCASSPTIISYNEQFFGPGTRLTVL.

This clonotype has just a few counts. The rearrangement joins TRBV7-3 to TRBJ1-1; D perhaps matches TRBD1 (5 bases). Germline V lookup: CDR1 SGHTA, CDR2 FQGTGA. V was cut by 1 base and J by 3 bases, with 9 bases left in between. The CDR3 has 14 amino acids. CDR3: CASSLMSGHTEAFF. CDR3 nucleotides: TGTGCCAGCAGCTTAATGTCAGGGCACACTGAAGCTTTCTTT.

The V and J genes are TRBV3-1 and TRBJ1-2, with 7 bases fitting TRBD1. There are 14 residues in the CDR3. The trim removed 5 bases at V and 4 bases at J, leaving 7 bases unmatched. Germline V lookup: CDR1 LGHDT, CDR2 YNNKEL (reference sequence). The CDR3 loop is CASSLRTGTYGYTF. The CDR3 bases are TGTGCCAGCAGCTTAAGGACAGGCACCTATGGCTACACCTTC.

A note on this clonotype: Germline is not matched at one junction end, which may reflect a read error. The J gene is TRBJ1-1, the V gene TRBV20-1; TRBD1 agrees at 7 bases. The CDR3 loop spans 13 amino acids. Per germline, CDR1 DFQATT and CDR2 SNEGSKA (reference sequence). The CDR3 reads CSASKGARTEAFF. The CDR3 DNA follows: TGCAGTGCTAGCAAGGGGGCAAGAACTGAAGCCTTCTTT.

In its sample, this clonotype was seen a few times. V gene TRBV11-2 combines with J gene TRBJ2-6; tentatively, D is TRBD2 (5 bases). Germline-derived CDR1 and CDR2 are SGHAT and FQNNGV. The CDR3 covers 12 residues. V shed 3 bases and J shed 9 bases, with 6 bases lying between them. Here the CDR3 DNA reads TGTGCCAGCAGCTTTGAGGGCAACGTCCTGACTTTC. Protein: CASSFEGNVLTF.

The J gene is TRBJ1-2, the V gene TRBV6-5; 9 positions match TRBD1. The germline V gene has CDR1 MNHEY and CDR2 SVGAGI. Unmatched junction bases numbered 5, after V lost 6 bases and J lost 3 bases. This CDR3 region has 14 residues. CDR3 sequence reads: CASSRTGVHYGYTF. CDR3 nucleotide sequence: TGTGCCAGCAGCCGGACAGGGGTGCACTATGGCTACACCTTC.

This clonotype was detected only a few times. The CDR3 loop reads CASSRRTGAEKLFF. In nucleotides, the CDR3 is TGTGCCAGCAGCCGACGGACAGGCGCAGAAAAACTGTTTTTT. This chain connects TRBV12-3 or TRBV12-4 to TRBJ1-4, with 7 bases fitting TRBD1. With V trimmed by 6 bases and J by 8 bases, 9 bases remained unmatched. The CDR3 has 14 residues.

This chain links TRBV12-3 or TRBV12-4 with TRBJ1-5; no definite D call. Trimming pared 6 bases from V and 0 bases from J, leaving 15 bases between. This CDR3 spans 16 amino acids. As DNA, the CDR3 is TGTGCCAGCAGCCCCGGGAGCCAAATTAGCAATCAGCCCCAGCATTTT. This sequence encodes CASSPGSQISNQPQHF.